This T cell receptor beta chain was retrieved from a study of cytomegalovirus exposure and HLA in healthy donors. Study-level results: Rare TCR sequences predominated, though certain public TCRs were found in many donors.

The sample holds a few counts of this clone. The antigen remains undetermined. 13 Jbeta primers and 60 Vbeta primers were used for the PCR. Sequenced by immunoSEQ multiplex PCR; TCRdb stores in-frame clones only, minus some. The table has 150,000 to 180,000 clones, around 80% seen once. This CDR3 region has 15 residues. After removal of 5 bases from V and 3 bases from J, the junction contained 5 bases not matched to a gene. Looked up from germline, CDR1 is SGHTA and CDR2 is FQGTGA. This sequence was found in a man aged 30 to 39 in good health and CMV-seropositive. The chain employs TRBV7-3 and TRBJ2-2; 8 positions match TRBD1. The sequenced material came from PBMCs. The CDR3 protein is CASSRLTGDTGELFF. The CDR3 region has the DNA TGTGCCAGCAGCCGACTGACAGGGGACACCGGGGAGCTGTTTTTT.